The rows below give T cell receptor beta chains drawn from one sample of a study of blood T cell repertoires in COVID-19. Assay: immunoSEQ multiplex PCR; the TCRdb copy retains only in-frame clones and omits some. The data show about 310,000 clones, roughly 89% seen once. The sequencing sample was made of PBMCs or T cells enriched from blood (not recorded which). Source of these receptors: a woman aged 18-35 years with acute COVID-19. CDR3s include the opening cysteine and the closing phenylalanine or tryptophan. A D gene is named only where the DNA matches it firmly. Clone sizes are given selectively: once, few, many, or a class where the clone is expanded.

-	-	TRBV24-1	TRBJ1-5	TGTGCCACCAGTGGGGGGGGGACGGAGAGCAATCAGCCCCAGCATTTT	CATSGGGTESNQPQHF
TRBD2	-	TRBV24-1	TRBJ2-1	TGTGCCACCAGTGATTTTGGCGGGAGGAACTACAATGAGCAGTTCTTC	CATSDFGGRNYNEQFF
TRBD2	-	TRBV6-5	TRBJ2-1	TGTGCCAGCAGTTTACTAGCGGGAGGAGGCAATGAGCAGTTCTTC	CASSLLAGGGNEQFF
TRBD2	once	TRBV28	TRBJ2-1	TGTGCCAGCAGCAAACTAGCGGGAGGCTTCCCCTACAATGAGCAGTTCTTC	CASSKLAGGFPYNEQFF
TRBD1	-	TRBV6-5	TRBJ2-7	TGTGCCAGCAGTTCCTCGGGACAGCGACTAACCTACGAGCAGTACTTC	CASSSSGQRLTYEQYF
-	-	TRBV19	TRBJ2-5	TGTGCCAGTAGCCCCACGGGGGAGACCCAGTACTTC	CASSPTGETQYF
TRBD2	-	TRBV29-1	TRBJ2-3	TGCAGCGTGGGCGAAAGCGGGAGTACAGATACGCAGTATTTT	CSVGESGSTDTQYF
-	-	TRBV30	TRBJ1-3	TGTGCCTGGGACGAGAATACTGGAAACACCATATATTTT	CAWDENTGNTIYF
-	-	TRBV19	TRBJ1-5	TGTGCCAGTAGTATATTGGAGGACCTGAAGCCTCAGCATTTT	CASSILEDLKPQHF
-	-	TRBV5-1	TRBJ1-1	TGCGCCAACCCCGGGAGTCAGTTTTATGAAGCTTTCTTT	CANPGSQFYEAFF
-	-	TRBV25-1	TRBJ1-4	TGTGCCACCAGCGATCGGACGGGAGCGAATGAAAAACTGTTTTTT	CATSDRTGANEKLFF
TRBD2	-	TRBV28	TRBJ2-3	TGTGCCAGCAGTATTATAGGGACTAGCGAAGGCACAGATACGCAGTATTTT	CASSIIGTSEGTDTQYF